This TCR beta chain originates from a study of T-cell reconstitution after alpha-beta-depleted transplantation in children. Study results and caveats: One year post-transplant, T-cell counts and diversity were largely derived from T cells produced anew. From surviving recipient T cells and thymic progenitors came the high day-60 TCRbeta diversity observed in some patients. Several hundred expanded graft clones reportedly gave rise to the alpha-beta T cells present about two months after transplant.

Of note for this clonotype: Its specificity is not known.

As it was prepared, the TCRbeta library received unique molecular identifiers. TCRdb re-called the PCR reads with MiXCR, one entry per CDR3 protein. In the table there are about 440,000 distinct CDR3 sequences, around two fifths of which are singletons. The CDR3 runs 17 residues. Unmatched junction bases numbered 9, after V lost 5 bases and J lost 2 bases. Germline V gene data show CDR1 as SGHTA and CDR2 as FQGNSA. The TCR comes from a girl aged 2-10 years with aplastic anemia, due to receive a stem cell transplant. The chain links TRBV7-2 to TRBJ2-7; 13 bases match TRBD2. The starting material was PBMCs, obtained before TCRalphabeta/CD19-depleted stem cell transplant. DNA for the CDR3: TGTGCCAGCAGCCCAACGACTAGCGGGAGGTACGCCTACGAGCAGTACTTC. Its translation: CASSPTTSGRYAYEQYF.